This T cell receptor beta chain was retrieved from a study of cytomegalovirus exposure and HLA in healthy donors. Across the whole study: Approximately 80 million unique TCRs, all from HLA-typed donors, were included in an early release of the data.

Per germline, CDR1 SNHLY and CDR2 FYNNEI. CDR3 length: 15 amino acids. The trim removed 7 bases at V and 4 bases at J, leaving 11 bases unmatched. About this clone: The antigen is unknown.

13 Jbeta primers and 60 Vbeta primers were used for the PCR. Study processing details: As a later analysis found, there were around 86 million unique TCR beta chains, of which 8.5 million to 13 million were shared. Sequencing was performed with immunoSEQ multiplex PCR; in TCRdb, only in-frame clones are kept and a portion is missing. That table supplies the V and J calls and clone size; D and trimming were determined from the DNA. Altogether 120,000 to 150,000 clones are present, 73% being singletons, with the ten largest covering 1% to 1.5%. Study-wide points: What TCR beta sequences reportedly achieved was accurate prediction of HLA-A and HLA-B alleles in most subjects.

This TCR derives from a woman aged 40 to 50 in good health and CMV-seronegative. Sequenced sample: PBMCs. V is TRBV2 and J is TRBJ1-1, with 8 bases matching TRBD1. Here the CDR3 reads CASKTDRAVGTEAFF. In DNA form, the CDR3 reads TGTGCCAGCAAAACGGACAGGGCGGTGGGCACTGAAGCTTTCTTT.